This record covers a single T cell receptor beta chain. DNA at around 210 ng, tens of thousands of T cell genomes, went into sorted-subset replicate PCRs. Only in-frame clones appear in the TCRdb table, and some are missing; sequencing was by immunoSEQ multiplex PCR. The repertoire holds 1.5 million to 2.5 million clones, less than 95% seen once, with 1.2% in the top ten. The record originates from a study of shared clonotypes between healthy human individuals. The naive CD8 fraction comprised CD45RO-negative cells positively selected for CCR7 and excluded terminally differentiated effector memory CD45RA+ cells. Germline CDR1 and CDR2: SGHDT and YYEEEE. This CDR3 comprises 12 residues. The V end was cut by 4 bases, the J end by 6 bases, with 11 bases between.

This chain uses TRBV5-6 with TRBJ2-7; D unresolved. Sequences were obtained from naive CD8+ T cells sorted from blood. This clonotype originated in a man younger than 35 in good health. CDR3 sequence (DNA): TGTGCCAGCAGCCCCAGCCCCTCCGAGCAGTACTTC. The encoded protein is CASSPSPSEQYF.